What follows are 28 T cell receptor beta chains derived from one specimen sequenced in a study of blood T cells in healthy people across ages. Through a sample-barcoded 5' primer and a J-beta primer mix, a second PCR was run for roughly 6 to 12 cycles. TCRdb itself ran the 5' RACE reads through MiXCR, one entry per CDR3 protein. Altogether 1,500,000 or so distinct CDR3 sequences are present, 45% to 70% being singletons, with the ten largest covering about 6.3%. The sample taken for sequencing was blood. Receptor source: a man aged 18 to 30 in good health.

This chain connects TRBV7-2 to TRBJ1-4; 9 bases agree with TRBD1. The CDR3 sequence is 16 residues long. Germline CDR1 is SGHTA and CDR2 is FQGNSA. After removal of 1 base from V and 4 bases from J, the junction contained 4 bases not matched to a gene. CDR3 sequence (DNA): TGTGCCAGCAGCTTAGGGGACAGGGTTTTTAATGAAAAACTGTTTTTT. Its translation: CASSLGDRVFNEKLFF.

V usage is TRBV4-2 and J usage is TRBJ2-3; 11 bases fit TRBD2. The V gene end was trimmed by 4 bases and the J gene end by 5 bases; junction bases not matched to a gene: 11. The CDR3 runs 17 residues. The germline V gene encodes CDR1 LGHNA and CDR2 YNFKEQ. CDR3 loop: CASSPPEGGLAVDTQYF. CDR3 nucleotide sequence: TGTGCCAGCAGCCCCCCGGAAGGGGGACTAGCGGTAGATACGCAGTATTTT.

The rearrangement links TRBV12-3 or TRBV12-4 to TRBJ1-1; the match to TRBD1 covers 7 bases. The CDR3 is made up of 14 amino acids. Trimming at V came to 3 bases and at J to 7 bases, leaving 8 bases not matched to a gene. The CDR3 spells CASSFEGARVEAFF. The CDR3 nucleotides read TGTGCCAGCAGTTTTGAGGGGGCGCGGGTTGAAGCTTTCTTT.

V usage is TRBV9 and J usage is TRBJ2-5; D is ambiguous. TRBJ2-7 explains the end of the DNA better; the J call may be wrong. Germline CDR1 and CDR2: SGDLS and YYNGEE. The CDR3 runs to 14 residues. CDR3 bases: TGTGCCAGCAGCGTAGGGCGGCACCGCTACGAGCAGTACTTC. Its translation is CASSVGRHRYEQYF.

The chain employs TRBV20-1 and TRBJ2-5, with D possibly being TRBD1 (6 bases). V was clipped by 0 bases and J by 6 bases, with 11 bases between them. CDR1 is DFQATT, CDR2 SNEGSKA, per germline (reference sequence). The CDR3 contains 13 residues. CDR3 in amino acids: CSARDTGSQTQYF. In nucleotides, the CDR3 is TGCAGTGCTAGAGATACAGGGTCGCAGACCCAGTACTTC.

The rearrangement links TRBV29-1 to TRBJ2-7; TRBD1 or TRBD2 may be the D gene (5 bases each). This CDR3 comprises 12 residues. Trimming removed 6 bases at V and 2 bases at J, with 11 bases between. From germline, CDR1 is SQVTM and CDR2 ANQGSEA. This chain's CDR3 is CSVYGTPYEQYF. CDR3 sequence (DNA): TGCAGCGTATACGGGACCCCCTACGAGCAGTACTTC.

This clonotype was counted between two and nine times. The gene calls are TRBV5-6 and TRBJ2-5; 9 bases match TRBD2. J was trimmed by 13 bases and V by 1 base; bases with no gene match: 8. The CDR3 covers 13 residues. Germline V lookup: CDR1 SGHDT, CDR2 YYEEEE. The chain's CDR3 is CASSLRLAGKAYF. CDR3 DNA: TGTGCCAGCAGCTTGAGGCTAGCGGGGAAGGCGTACTTC.

The CDR3 DNA sequence: TGCGCCAGCAGCCAGTATCCGGCGAGGCTAATACAAGAGACCCAGTACTTC. Translating it yields CASSQYPARLIQETQYF. The gene calls are TRBV4-3 and TRBJ2-5; no clear D. V was trimmed by 3 bases and J by 2 bases, leaving 19 bases between them. This CDR3 is 17 amino acids long. The germline CDR1 and CDR2 sequences are LGHNA and YSLEER.

The chain combines TRBV27 with TRBJ2-1; maybe TRBD2 (6 bases). V was cut by 0 bases and J by 0 bases, with 12 bases left in between. The CDR3 contains 17 residues. Germline CDR1 reads MNHEY; CDR2 reads SMNVEV (reference sequence). The CDR3 sequence is CASSLSLGGSSYNEQFF. For the CDR3, the DNA is TGTGCCAGCAGTTTATCGCTTGGGGGGAGCTCCTACAATGAGCAGTTCTTC.

The chain employs TRBV20-1 and TRBJ2-5; TRBD2 aligns across 10 bases. This CDR3 is built from 15 residues. Germline V lookup: CDR1 DFQATT, CDR2 SNEGSKA (reference sequence). The junction had 9 bases not matched to a gene; V was cut back by 6 bases and J by 2 bases. The CDR3 nucleotides are TGCAGTGCCCCAGGTAGCGGGAGGTGGCAAGAGACCCAGTACTTC. Amino acids: CSAPGSGRWQETQYF.

The rearrangement links TRBV20-1 to TRBJ2-5, with D unclear. The germline V and J ends were trimmed by 5 bases and 3 bases, with 13 bases remaining between them. This CDR3 contains 13 residues. Germline CDR1 and CDR2: DFQATT and SNEGSKA (reference sequence). The CDR3 sequence: CSAPTSGEETQYF. The DNA for the CDR3 is TGCAGTGCTCCTACTTCTGGAGAAGAGACCCAGTACTTC.

V is TRBV4-2 and J is TRBJ1-6; TRBD1 is a possible D gene (5 bases). Germline CDR1 LGHNA, CDR2 YNFKEQ. The CDR3 extends over 16 amino acids. The V gene lost 1 base and the J gene lost 7 bases, with 14 bases spanning the gap. The CDR3 protein is CASSQGSTGPNSPLHF. CDR3 coding DNA: TGTGCCAGCAGCCAAGGGTCAACAGGTCCGAATTCACCCCTCCACTTT.

The J gene is TRBJ1-6, the V gene TRBV25-1; 10 nucleotides agree with TRBD1. Germline values: CDR1 MGHDK, CDR2 SYGVNS. Trimming removed 5 bases from V and 11 bases from J; junction bases left unmatched: 3. The CDR3 covers 13 residues. This CDR3 reads CASSTDRGTPLHF. CDR3 nucleotide sequence: TGTGCCAGCAGTACGGACAGGGGGACACCCCTCCACTTT.

The rearrangement uses TRBV20-1 and TRBJ2-3; 9 nucleotides match TRBD2. The CDR3 is 17 amino acids. J lost 5 bases, V lost 7 bases, and 19 bases had no gene match. Looked up from germline, CDR1 is DFQATT and CDR2 is SNEGSKA (reference sequence). CDR3 protein: CSGLVLPSSRGGDTQYF. The CDR3 DNA reads TGCAGTGGTTTAGTTCTTCCAAGTTCGCGGGGGGGAGATACGCAGTATTTT.

The chain joins TRBV7-2 to TRBJ2-3; 9 bases fit TRBD2. The J segment lost 2 bases and the V segment lost 1 base, leaving 4 bases of the junction unmatched. This CDR3 comprises 16 residues. Germline V gives CDR1 SGHTA, CDR2 FQGNSA. CDR3 protein: CASSLDGGGATDTQYF. DNA of the CDR3: TGTGCCAGCAGCTTAGATGGCGGGGGGGCCACAGATACGCAGTATTTT.

The chain employs TRBV25-1 and TRBJ1-6, with 8 bases lining up with TRBD1. Germline V lookup: CDR1 MGHDK, CDR2 SYGVNS. J gave up 7 bases and V 4 bases, and 9 bases lay outside the gene matches. The CDR3 runs to 16 residues. The CDR3 loop is CASSAWTGNVNSPLHF. The CDR3 region has the DNA TGTGCCAGCAGTGCCTGGACAGGGAATGTCAATTCACCCCTCCACTTT.

This clonotype was observed a handful of times. J is TRBJ2-1 and V is TRBV7-2; tentatively, D is TRBD1 (5 bases). CDR1 and CDR2 (germline): SGHTA, FQGNSA. CDR3 length equals 15 residues. V was pared by 0 bases and J by 6 bases, with 12 bases between. The DNA of the CDR3 is TGTGCCAGCAGCTTAGCGGCAGGGATTTTCAATGAGCAGTTCTTC. Protein: CASSLAAGIFNEQFF.

The chain carries TRBV12-3 or TRBV12-4 and TRBJ2-1; D gene ambiguous. The CDR3 sequence is 15 residues long. V dropped 2 bases and J dropped 9 bases, with 17 bases sitting between them. The DNA for the CDR3 is TGTGCCAGCAGTTTAATGTGGAGTGGGGTTATTGAGCAGTTCTTC. Translating it yields CASSLMWSGVIEQFF.

The gene calls are TRBV6-5 and TRBJ2-4, with D possibly matching TRBD2 (5 bases). Matching the DNA end better, TRBJ2-7 makes the J call doubtful. CDR1 is MNHEY, CDR2 SVGAGI, per germline. This CDR3 spans 15 amino acids. CDR3 nucleotides: TGTGCCAGCAGTTACTCAGGGAGACTATTACGCGAGCAGTACTTC. As protein: CASSYSGRLLREQYF.

This clonotype was seen only a few times. V gene TRBV4-3 combines with J gene TRBJ2-3; D gene ambiguous. This CDR3 spans 15 amino acids. V was shortened by 1 base and J by 6 bases, with 14 bases between the two germline ends. Germline-derived CDR1 and CDR2 are LGHNA and YSLEER. CDR3 DNA sequence: TGCGCCAGCAGCCAAGGGTCAGGTGGTTGGGATACGCAGTATTTT. Translating gives CASSQGSGGWDTQYF.

This chain uses TRBV2 with TRBJ2-1, with 7 bases lining up with TRBD2. Germline V CDR1 and CDR2: SNHLY, FYNNEI. The CDR3 length is 14 residues. Unmatched junction bases numbered 8, after V lost 9 bases and J lost 3 bases. CDR3 sequence (DNA): TGTGCCAGTATCCCGGCGGGGGTCTACAATGAGCAGTTCTTC. It codes for CASIPAGVYNEQFF.

This clonotype was detected only once. The chain combines TRBV13 with TRBJ2-2, with D perhaps TRBD2 (6 bases). V was pared by 6 bases and J by 0 bases, with 11 bases between. This CDR3 contains 15 residues. Germline V CDR1 and CDR2: PRHDT, FYEKMQ (reference sequence). CDR3 sequence reads: CASRWGLTNTGELFF. DNA of the CDR3: TGTGCCAGCAGATGGGGACTGACGAACACCGGGGAGCTGTTTTTT.

This clonotype occurred a few times. This sequence joins TRBV12-3 or TRBV12-4 and TRBJ2-1, with TRBD1 identical over 8 bases. V shed 5 bases and J 7 bases; nucleotides not matched to a gene: 13. The CDR3 is 16 residues long. In nucleotides, the CDR3 is TGTGCCAGCAGTCCACCGACAGGGGACGAGGAAAATGAGCAGTTCTTC. Protein: CASSPPTGDEENEQFF.

This clonotype was picked up one time. The CDR3 loop is CAISDPGQGPGQFF. The CDR3 bases are TGTGCCATCAGTGACCCGGGACAGGGTCCGGGGCAGTTCTTC. The gene calls are TRBV10-3 and TRBJ2-1, with 9 bases aligning to TRBD1. J gave up 12 bases and V 3 bases, and 9 bases lay outside the gene matches. Germline CDR1 and CDR2: ENHRY and SYGVKD. This CDR3 is built from 14 residues.

The V gene is TRBV7-2, the J gene TRBJ2-5, with TRBD2 matching over 10 bases. TRBJ2-7 explains the end of the DNA better; the J call may be wrong. Germline V gene sequence: CDR1 SGHTA, CDR2 FQGNSA. This CDR3 comprises 18 residues. CDR3 sequence (DNA): TGTGCCAGCAGCCCTCACCCCCATCTAGCGGGAGTACTTTACGAGCAGTACTTC. The encoded protein is CASSPHPHLAGVLYEQYF.

In this sample, this clonotype turned up a few times. V gene TRBV7-9 combines with J gene TRBJ2-3, with D perhaps matching TRBD2 (5 bases). The V end was cut by 5 bases, the J end by 4 bases, with 16 bases between. Looked up from germline, CDR1 is SEHNR and CDR2 is FQNEAQ (reference sequence). This CDR3 has 15 amino acids. CDR3 region: CASSHHWERADTQYF. The CDR3 DNA follows: TGTGCCAGCAGCCACCACTGGGAGAGGGCAGATACGCAGTATTTT.

This chain joins TRBV6-5 and TRBJ2-4, with 7 bases that match TRBD1. The CDR3 has 13 amino acids. The germline V gene encodes CDR1 MNHEY and CDR2 SVGAGI. J gave up 9 bases and V 5 bases, and 7 bases lay outside the gene matches. The CDR3 here is CASSRNRGPIQYF. CDR3 DNA sequence: TGTGCCAGCAGTAGAAACAGGGGACCCATTCAGTACTTC.

J is TRBJ1-6 and V is TRBV21-1. TRBV21-1 is recorded as a pseudogene. The CDR3 covers 15 residues. The CDR3 reads CASSTNGTFLSPLHF. The DNA for the CDR3 is TGTGCCAGCAGCACCAACGGGACTTTTCTTTCACCCCTCCACTTT.